This T cell receptor (beta chain) derives from a study of T-cell memory formation after mild COVID-19. Study in general: The two donors had largely donor-specific TCR clusters.

The CDR3 covers 12 residues. Looked up from germline, CDR1 is SQVTM and CDR2 is ANQGSEA. The V gene end was trimmed by 7 bases and the J gene end by 2 bases; junction bases not matched to a gene: 3. TCRdb re-derived calls from the 5' RACE reads in MiXCR, one entry per CDR3 protein. This table has 500,000 to 600,000 distinct CDR3 sequences, about a sixth appearing once. Findings and caveats of the study: Prior to infection, memory already included some responding clones, suggesting cross-reactive memory joined. Confirmation of SARS-CoV-2 specificity was lacking for second-wave clones peaking day 37. Clones that shrank (day 15 to 85) were balanced CD4/CD8, whereas later expanders leaned CD4+.

The table lists this clonotype with a few counts. Its target is not known. Sample: PBMCs or a T cell subset sorted from them (not recorded which). This sequence originates from an adult woman who had mild COVID-19 (a few samples of this study predate the infection). Cell type and time point are not known. V usage is TRBV29-1 and J usage is TRBJ2-7; 9 bases line up with TRBD1. In DNA form, the CDR3 reads TGCAGCGCAGGGACAGGGACCTACGAGCAGTACTTC. Translating gives CSAGTGTYEQYF.